Listed here is a single T cell receptor beta chain. The data stem from a study of CD8 T cells in Susac syndrome. Random hexamers served to reverse transcribe roughly 0.45 to 1 ug RNA. It was immunoSEQ multiplex PCR that amplified TCR beta CDR3 across 54 Vbeta and 13 Jbeta. TCRdb passed the immunoSEQ multiplex PCR reads through MiXCR, listing each CDR3 protein once. The table shows around 45,000 distinct CDR3 sequences, with roughly 92% occurring only once. TEMRA cells were enriched by FACS, while CD8+ and CD4+ T cells were obtained through a negative isolation that was performed magnetically. The specimen was CD8+ T cells from PBMCs. This sequence originates from a human donor in good health.

The CDR3 coding sequence is TGTGCCTGGGAGCACCGGGACAGGATTAGCGGCTACACCTTC. As protein: CAWEHRDRISGYTF. V usage is TRBV30 and J usage is TRBJ1-2; 8 bases fit TRBD1. The CDR3 contains 14 residues. The germline CDR1 and CDR2 sequences are GTSNPN and SVGIG (reference sequence). Unmatched junction bases numbered 13, after V lost 5 bases and J lost 8 bases.